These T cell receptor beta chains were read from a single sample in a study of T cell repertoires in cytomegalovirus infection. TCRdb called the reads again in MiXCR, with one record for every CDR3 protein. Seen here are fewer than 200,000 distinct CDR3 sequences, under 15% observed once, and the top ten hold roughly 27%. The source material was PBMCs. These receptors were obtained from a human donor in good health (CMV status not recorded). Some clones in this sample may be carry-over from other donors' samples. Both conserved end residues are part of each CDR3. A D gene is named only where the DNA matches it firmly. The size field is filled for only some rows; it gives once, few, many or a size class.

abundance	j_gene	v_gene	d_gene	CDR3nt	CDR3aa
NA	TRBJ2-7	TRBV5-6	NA	TGTGCCAGCAGCCATACCTGGGCAGGTTACGAGCAGTACTTC	CASSHTWAGYEQYF
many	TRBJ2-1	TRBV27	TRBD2	TGTGCCAGCAGGGGACTAGCGGGGGGGATGGGGTACAATGAGCAGTTCTTC	CASRGLAGGMGYNEQFF
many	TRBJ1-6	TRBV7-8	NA	TGTGCCAGCAGCCTGCAGGGCTATAATTCACCCCTCCACTTT	CASSLQGYNSPLHF
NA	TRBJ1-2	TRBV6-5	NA	TGTGCCAGCAGATCCACAGGGTATGGCTACACCTTC	CASRSTGYGYTF
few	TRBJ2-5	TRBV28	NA	TGTGCCAGCAGTTTCCCCGAAGAGGTATCGACCCAGTACTTC	CASSFPEEVSTQYF
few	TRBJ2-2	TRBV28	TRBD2	TGTGCCAGCAGTCCCAAGTTCTTTCGACTAGCGGGAGGCCAGAACACCGGGGAGCTGTTTTTT	CASSPKFFRLAGGQNTGELFF
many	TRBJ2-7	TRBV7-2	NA	TGTGCCAGCAGCTTAGGACGTAGGGGGACCGTATACGAGCAGTACTTC	CASSLGRRGTVYEQYF
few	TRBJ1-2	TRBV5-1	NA	TGCGCCAGCAGCTTGGACGGAGACGGCTACACCTTC	CASSLDGDGYTF
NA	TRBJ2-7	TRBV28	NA	TGTGCCAGCAGCCCGGCAGACCTCTACGAGCAGTACTTC	CASSPADLYEQYF
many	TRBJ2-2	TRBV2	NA	TGTGCCAGCAGTGAAGGCGTCGCGAACACCGGGGAGCTGTTTTTT	CASSEGVANTGELFF
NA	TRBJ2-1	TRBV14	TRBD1	TGTGCCAGCAGCAGGGACAGGGTTCACAATGAGCAGTTCTTC	CASSRDRVHNEQFF
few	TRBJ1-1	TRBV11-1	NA	TGTGCCAGCAGGCTTGACAGGCACAACACTGAAGCTTTCTTT	CASRLDRHNTEAFF
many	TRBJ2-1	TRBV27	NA	TGTGCCAGCAGCCCCGGGACCTATACCTACAATGAGCAGTTCTTC	CASSPGTYTYNEQFF
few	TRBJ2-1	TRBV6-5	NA	TGTGCCAGCAGGCGAGGGGGGGACAATGAGCAGTTCTTC	CASRRGGDNEQFF
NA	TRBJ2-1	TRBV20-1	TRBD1	TGCAGTGCTCCGTTGACAGGGGGCGGGTGGAACAATGAGCAGTTCTTC	CSAPLTGGGWNNEQFF
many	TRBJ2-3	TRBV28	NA	TGTGCCAGCAGTTTGGTGTATCCAGATACGCAGTATTTT	CASSLVYPDTQYF
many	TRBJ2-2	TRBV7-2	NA	TGTGCCAGCAGCTTATATGCGTATACCGGGGAGCTGTTTTTT	CASSLYAYTGELFF
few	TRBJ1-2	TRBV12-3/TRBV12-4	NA	TGTGCCAGCAGTTCCTCCTCATCCGGCCCATATGGCTACACCTTC	CASSSSSSGPYGYTF
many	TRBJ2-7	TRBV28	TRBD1	TGTGCCAGCAGTTCAACAGGGGGAGGAAACGAGCAGTACTTC	CASSSTGGGNEQYF
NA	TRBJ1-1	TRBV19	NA	TGTGCCAGTACGGCGGGTTCTACTGAAGCTTTCTTT	CASTAGSTEAFF
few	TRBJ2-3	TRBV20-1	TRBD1	TGCAGTGCTAGAGATCCCCGGACAGGGAGGACAGATACGCAGTATTTT	CSARDPRTGRTDTQYF
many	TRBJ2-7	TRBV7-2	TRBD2	TGTGCCAGCACCCTAGCGGGAGGGCCCTACGAGCAGTACTTC	CASTLAGGPYEQYF
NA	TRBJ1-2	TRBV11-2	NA	TGTGCCAGCAGCTTAGGGGCCCAGCAACTGACTAACTATGGCTACACCTTC	CASSLGAQQLTNYGYTF
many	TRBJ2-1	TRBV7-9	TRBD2	TGTGCCAGCAGCCCCAGGGTGGCGGGAGTTTCCTACAATGAGCAGTTCTTC	CASSPRVAGVSYNEQFF
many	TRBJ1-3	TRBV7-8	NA	TGTGCCAGCAGCTTAGGGGACCTGCGGGGAAACACCATATATTTT	CASSLGDLRGNTIYF
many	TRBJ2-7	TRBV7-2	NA	TGTGCCAGCAGCTTAGGACTTCTAGCGCCGTATTACGAGCAGTACTTC	CASSLGLLAPYYEQYF
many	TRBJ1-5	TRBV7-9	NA	TGTGCCAGCAGCTTAGCCGGGAGCAATCAGCCCCAGCATTTT	CASSLAGSNQPQHF
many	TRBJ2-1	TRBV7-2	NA	TGTGCCAGCAGCTTAGTTGGACGAAACAATGAGCAGTTCTTC	CASSLVGRNNEQFF
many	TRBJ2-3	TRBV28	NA	TGTGCCAGCAGTTTATCCCAGAGTGGGGCAGATACGCAGTATTTT	CASSLSQSGADTQYF
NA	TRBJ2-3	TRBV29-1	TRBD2	TGCAGCGCTGTCCTAGCGGGAAGGGCAGATACGCAGTATTTT	CSAVLAGRADTQYF
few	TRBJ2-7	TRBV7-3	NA	TGTGCCAGCAGCCCCGGGGCAGGGGGGGCCTACGAGCAGTACTTC	CASSPGAGGAYEQYF
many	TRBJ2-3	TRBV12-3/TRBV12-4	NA	TGTGCCAGCAGTTCCTCCCTAGCTCCAGATACGCAGTATTTT	CASSSSLAPDTQYF
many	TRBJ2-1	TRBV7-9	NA	TGTGCCAGCAGCCTGGGCGCGGGTGAGCAGTTCTTC	CASSLGAGEQFF
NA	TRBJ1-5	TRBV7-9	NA	TGTGCCAGCAGCTCCCAATCGGGGGGTGGCAATCAGCCCCAGCATTTT	CASSSQSGGGNQPQHF
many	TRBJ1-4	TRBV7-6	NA	TGTGCCAGCAGCTTAGTAGGAGGGAATAATGAAAAACTGTTTTTT	CASSLVGGNNEKLFF
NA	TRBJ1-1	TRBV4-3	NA	TGCGCCAGCAGCCCGGGGACAAGTGACCATATCACTGAAGCTTTCTTT	CASSPGTSDHITEAFF
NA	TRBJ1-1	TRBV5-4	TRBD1	TGTGCCAGCACCCGAGGACAGGACGGGGCTGAAGCTTTCTTT	CASTRGQDGAEAFF
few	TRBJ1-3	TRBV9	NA	TGTGCCAGCAGCCCTTCCACTCTCTCTGGAAACACCATATATTTT	CASSPSTLSGNTIYF
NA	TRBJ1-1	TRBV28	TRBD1	TGTGCCAGCAGTTTATCGGGACAGCCGAACACTGAAGCTTTCTTT	CASSLSGQPNTEAFF
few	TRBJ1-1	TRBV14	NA	TGTGCCAGCAGCCCTCCCCCCACTGAAGCTTTCTTT	CASSPPPTEAFF
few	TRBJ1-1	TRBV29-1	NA	TGCAGCGTTGAGGACAGTAGTAACACTGAAGCTTTCTTT	CSVEDSSNTEAFF
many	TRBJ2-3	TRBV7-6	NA	TGTGCCAGCAGCTCACGCTCAGGGACAGATACGCAGTATTTT	CASSSRSGTDTQYF
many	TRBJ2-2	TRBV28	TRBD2	TGTGCCAGCAGTTTAGGACTAGCGGGAGGCGGTGGGTACACCGGGGAGCTGTTTTTT	CASSLGLAGGGGYTGELFF
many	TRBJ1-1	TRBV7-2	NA	TGTGCCAGCAGCTTAGTCGCCCACAGCTTACTTCTGAACACTGAAGCTTTCTTT	CASSLVAHSLLLNTEAFF
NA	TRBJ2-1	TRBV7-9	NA	TGTGCCAGCACCCGGGCCGTCGAGCAGTTCTTC	CASTRAVEQFF
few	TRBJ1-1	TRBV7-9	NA	TGTGCCAGCAGCTTAGACCTTACCATGAACACTGAAGCTTTCTTT	CASSLDLTMNTEAFF